These 7 T cell receptor beta chains were sequenced from one sample in a study of blood T cell repertoires in COVID-19. Assay used: immunoSEQ multiplex PCR; TCRdb lists only in-frame clones, some missing. The table lists 300,000 to 350,000 clones, 75% to 90% of them singletons, with around 2.1% in the top ten. The sample taken for sequencing was peripheral blood. The origin of the receptors is a man aged 18 to 29 with active or convalescent COVID-19.

V usage is TRBV5-6 and J usage is TRBJ1-5, with a weak D call TRBD1 (5 bases). The CDR3 loop spans 14 amino acids. Germline CDR1 and CDR2: SGHDT and YYEEEE. The V and J ends lost 1 base and 3 bases respectively, with 8 bases between them. CDR3 sequence: CASSLTGYNQPQHF. In nucleotides, the CDR3 is TGTGCCAGCAGCTTGACAGGCTACAATCAGCCCCAGCATTTT.

The chain joins TRBV12-3 or TRBV12-4 to TRBJ2-7; D gene uncertain. The germline V and J ends were trimmed by 5 bases and 3 bases, with 11 bases remaining between them. The CDR3 extends over 13 amino acids. CDR3: CASSQLPFYEQYF. CDR3 in DNA: TGTGCCAGCAGTCAACTTCCTTTCTACGAGCAGTACTTC.

The gene calls are TRBV7-2 and TRBJ1-6; 7 nucleotides line up with TRBD1. This CDR3 has 14 amino acids. Germline assignment: CDR1 SGHTA and CDR2 FQGNSA. The V and J ends lost 3 bases and 6 bases, in that order; junction bases with no gene match: 2. DNA for the CDR3: TGTGCCAGCAGCTTTACAGGGGTTAATTCACCCCTCCACTTT. It is translated as CASSFTGVNSPLHF. Full variable domain (remainder filled in from reference TRBV7-2 and TRBJ1-6): GAGVSQSPSNKVTEKGKDVELRCDPISGHTALYWYRQSLGQGLEFLIYFQGNSAPDKSGLPSDRFSAERTGGSVSTLTIQRTQQEDSAVYLCASSFTGVNSPLHFGNGTRLTVT.

The chain employs TRBV5-4 and TRBJ1-6; D might be TRBD1 (6 bases). Between the trimmed V and J ends, which lost 3 bases and 6 bases, there was a span of 13 bases. There are 15 residues in the CDR3. Germline V lookup: CDR1 SGHNT, CDR2 YYREEE (reference sequence). CDR3 bases: TGTGCCAGCAGCTACAGGGAGACCGCTAATTCACCCCTCCACTTT. The encoded protein is CASSYRETANSPLHF.

The rearrangement links TRBV9 to TRBJ2-1, with 7 bases aligning to TRBD2. There are 15 residues in the CDR3. J gave up 0 bases and V 0 bases, and 0 bases lay outside the gene matches. The germline CDR1 and CDR2 sequences are SGDLS and YYNGEE. The CDR3 bases are TGTGCCAGCAGCGTAGGACTAGCCTCCTACAATGAGCAGTTCTTC. Translating it yields CASSVGLASYNEQFF.

The chain carries TRBV27 and TRBJ2-7; TRBD1 agrees at 9 bases. J was trimmed by 4 bases and V by 7 bases; bases with no gene match: 8. CDR1 and CDR2 (germline): MNHEY, SMNVEV (reference sequence). The CDR3 runs to 14 residues. This CDR3 is CASTQTGGLYEQYF. CDR3 coding DNA: TGTGCCAGCACCCAGACAGGGGGTCTTTACGAGCAGTACTTC.

V usage is TRBV4-1 and J usage is TRBJ2-7; D uncertain. Trimming left V 0 bases short and J 10 bases short, with 16 bases between. Germline CDR1 is MGHRA and CDR2 is YSYEKL. This CDR3 is 14 amino acids long. CDR3 bases: TGCGCCAGCAGCCAAGATCCCCACACAGCCGATCAGTACTTC. The encoded protein is CASSQDPHTADQYF.